Detailed here is one T cell receptor beta chain. Antigen specificity is unknown. From germline, CDR1 is LNHNV and CDR2 YYDKDF (reference sequence). Losses at the gene ends were 2 bases for V and 7 bases for J; bases not matched to a gene: 7. This CDR3 has 15 residues. The study ran its PCR with 60 Vbeta and 13 Jbeta primers. Here immunoSEQ multiplex PCR was the method, and the copy in TCRdb shows in-frame clones only, minus some. Here the sample spans more than 85,000 clones, approximately 69% being singletons. The data derive from a study of cytomegalovirus exposure and HLA in healthy donors. Overall study findings and caveats: Rates of TCR association differed by HLA locus in a later analysis, with DRB1 highest and HLA-C lowest. TRBV6-2, TRBV6-3 and some other V segments were unresolvable in 87-base-pair reads.

The sample was PBMCs. The V call is TRBV15, the J call TRBJ2-4, with 8 nucleotides matching TRBD1. This clonotype originated in a man aged 30 to 39 in good health and CMV-seronegative. The CDR3 coding sequence is TGTGCCACCAGCAGATCAAGGACAGGGCAGAACATTCAGTACTTC. Its translation: CATSRSRTGQNIQYF.